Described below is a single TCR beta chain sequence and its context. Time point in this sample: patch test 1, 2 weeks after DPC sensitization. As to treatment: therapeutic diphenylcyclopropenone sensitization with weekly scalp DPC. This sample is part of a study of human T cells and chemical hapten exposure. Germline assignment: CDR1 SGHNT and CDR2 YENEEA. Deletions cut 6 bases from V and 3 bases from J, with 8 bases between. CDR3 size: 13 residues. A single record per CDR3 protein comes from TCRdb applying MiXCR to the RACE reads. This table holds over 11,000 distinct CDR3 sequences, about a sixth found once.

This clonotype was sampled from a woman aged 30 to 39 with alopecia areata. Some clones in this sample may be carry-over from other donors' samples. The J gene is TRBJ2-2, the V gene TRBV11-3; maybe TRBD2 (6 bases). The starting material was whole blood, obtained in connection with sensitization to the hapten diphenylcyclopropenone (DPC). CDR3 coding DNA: TGTGCCAGCAGTAGCGGCCACACCGGGGAGCTGTTTTTT. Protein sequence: CASSSGHTGELFF.